This T cell receptor beta chain was recovered during a study of shared clonotypes between healthy human individuals. Germline V gene sequence: CDR1 KGHSY, CDR2 FQNENV. The germline V and J ends were trimmed by 0 bases and 4 bases, with 7 bases remaining between them. The CDR3 consists of 13 residues. Findings and limits, study-wide: Estimated richness was generally greater in naive than memory subsets.

The protocol was immunoSEQ multiplex PCR, while the TCRdb copy is restricted to in-frame clones and leaves out a portion. Of 600,000 to 750,000 clones in the sample, less than 95% were seen once. About this clone: Its antigen is still unknown.

The chain links TRBV16 to TRBJ2-7; D uncertain. What was sequenced was memory CD8+ T cells from PBMCs. The subset denotes: CD45RO+ cells pooled with CCR7-negative TemRA cells. The receptor was derived from a man between 18 and 35 years old in good health. Some clones in this sample may be carry-over from other donors' samples. Here the CDR3 reads CASSQSGPYEQYF. Written as DNA, the CDR3 is TGTGCCAGCAGCCAATCGGGTCCTTACGAGCAGTACTTC.